These 12 T cell receptor beta chains originate from one sample sequenced in a study of Tregs in tolerant kidney transplant recipients. This table comes from immunoSEQ multiplex PCR, and its TCRdb copy is limited to in-frame clones, with some not included. The sample has 30,000 or so clones. The input for sequencing was CD8+ T cells from blood, taken before the transplant. Every receptor here comes from a human donor who received a combined kidney and bone marrow transplant.

Of note for this clone: The DNA ends 3 residues before the CDR3 does, and the rest of the CDR3 is filled in from the germline J gene. The chain combines TRBV4-1 with TRBJ2-7, with D possibly being TRBD1 (5 bases). The CDR3 has 14 residues. Germline V gene sequence: CDR1 MGHRA, CDR2 YSYEKL. Trimming left V 0 bases short and J 4 bases short, with 10 bases between. CDR3 in amino acids: CASSQDQGTYEQYF. The part of the CDR3 DNA that was read is TGCGCCAGCAGCCAAGATCAGGGTACTTACGAG.

Turning to this clone: Coverage ceases 3 residues before the CDR3 finishes, and the germline J gene fills in the end. The chain couples TRBV19 to TRBJ1-5; TRBD1 might be the D (5 bases). The germline V gene has CDR1 LNHDA and CDR2 SQIVND (reference sequence). V was clipped by 8 bases and J by 6 bases, with 11 bases between them. The CDR3 extends over 12 amino acids. The CDR3 is CASGQGLQPQHF. The covered CDR3 bases are TGTGCCAGTGGCCAGGGACTTCAGCCC.

Regarding this clone: The read is 3 residues too short to cover the CDR3 end, so that end is filled in from the germline J gene. The chain links TRBV30 to TRBJ2-7; 10 nucleotides line up with TRBD2. This CDR3 contains 13 residues. Germline loops: CDR1 GTSNPN, CDR2 SVGIG (reference sequence). Trimming cost V 7 bases and J 3 bases; bases outside gene matches: 6. CDR3 DNA, as far as it was read: TGTGCCTACTCACCTAGCGGGAGCTACGAG. Protein sequence: CAYSPSGSYE. In full, the CDR3 is CAYSPSGSYEQYF.

Turning to this clone: The read is 3 residues too short to cover the CDR3 end, so that end is filled in from the germline J gene. The chain carries TRBV20-1 and TRBJ2-7; perhaps D is TRBD1 or TRBD2 (6 bases each). Germline values: CDR1 DFQATT, CDR2 SNEGSKA (reference sequence). The ends were cut back, 5 bases at V and 0 bases at J, with 14 bases in the middle. The CDR3 spans 14 residues. The CDR3 bases that were read are TGCAGTGCTGGAGGAGGGGGAAACTCCTACGAG. Protein: CSAGGGGNSYE. The whole CDR3 sequence reads CSAGGGGNSYEQYF.

Comment on this clone: The read terminates 3 residues before the CDR3 end, so the remaining end is supplied by the germline J gene. This chain joins TRBV20-1 and TRBJ2-7; D possibly corresponds to TRBD1 (7 bases). This CDR3 region has 15 residues. The germline V and J ends were trimmed by 3 bases and 0 bases, with 15 bases remaining between them. Germline-derived CDR1 and CDR2 are DFQATT and SNEGSKA (reference sequence). This CDR3 is CSASEAGQLSYEQYF. CDR3 DNA (partial): TGCAGTGCTAGCGAGGCGGGACAGCTCTCCTACGAG.

A note on this clone: The read stops 3 residues short of the end of the CDR3; the missing end is completed from the germline J gene. The gene calls are TRBV5-1 and TRBJ2-5; D remains ambiguous. V lost 0 bases, J lost 1 base, and 13 bases lay in between. This CDR3 comprises 16 residues. Germline lookup yields CDR1 SGHRS and CDR2 YFSETQ. The CDR3 bases that were read are TGCGCCAGCAGCTTGGGATCCCAGGAGTTCCAAGAGACC. Translating gives CASSLGSQEFQET. The full CDR3 protein reads CASSLGSQEFQETQYF.

With regard to this clone: The read finishes 3 residues shy of the CDR3 end, and the germline J gene is used to complete it. The chain couples TRBV19 to TRBJ1-6; TRBD1 agrees at 10 bases. V lost 9 bases, J lost 6 bases, and 8 bases stayed unmatched. Germline V lookup: CDR1 LNHDA, CDR2 SQIVND (reference sequence). The CDR3 runs to 15 residues. The part of the CDR3 DNA that was read is TGTGCCAGCCGAGGACAGGGGGTTCGTAATTCACCC. Translated, it gives CASRGQGVRNSP. The entire CDR3 protein reads CASRGQGVRNSPLHF.

Of note for this clone: The read ends 3 residues shy of where the CDR3 ends; the end is completed using the germline J gene. This sequence joins TRBV6-2 or TRBV6-3 and TRBJ2-5, with D unresolved. Per germline, CDR1 MNHEY and CDR2 SVGEGT. The CDR3 has 13 residues. Trimming took off 8 bases at V and 3 bases at J, with 13 bases between the two ends. The sequenced part of the CDR3 DNA is TGTGCCAGCGGAAGGCGGATCGAAGAGACC. Its translation: CASGRRIEET. The CDR3, in full, reads CASGRRIEETQYF.

Of note for this clone: The read is 3 residues too short to cover the CDR3 end, so that end is filled in from the germline J gene. The chain links TRBV2 to TRBJ2-7, with TRBD1 as a possible D gene (5 bases). Trimming removed 4 bases from V and 6 bases from J, with 10 bases in between. The CDR3 has 12 amino acids. From germline, CDR1 is SNHLY and CDR2 FYNNEI. CDR3 sequence reads: CASSGLRVEQYF. The part of the CDR3 DNA that was read is TGTGCCAGCAGTGGCCTCAGGGTCGAG.

Comment on this clone: The CDR3 end falls 3 residues outside the read, so it is completed with the germline J gene. The rearrangement joins TRBV7-2 to TRBJ2-2; TRBD1 matches at 9 bases. This CDR3 region has 15 residues. The V gene's germline CDR1 is SGHTA and CDR2 FQGNSA. The trim removed 3 bases at V and 4 bases at J, leaving 3 bases unmatched. CDR3 DNA (partial): TGTGCCAGCAGCTTGGGGACAGGGCGCACCGGGGAG. Translating it yields CASSLGTGRTGE. The entire CDR3 is CASSLGTGRTGELFF. The full variable domain, with the rest looked up from reference TRBV7-2 and TRBJ2-2, is GAGVSQSPSNKVTEKGKDVELRCDPISGHTALYWYRQSLGQGLEFLIYFQGNSAPDKSGLPSDRFSAERTGGSVSTLTIQRTQQEDSAVYLCASSLGTGRTGELFFGEGSRLTVL.

Worth noting for this clone: The read falls 3 residues short of the CDR3 end, and the missing part is taken from the germline J gene. The chain is built from TRBV5-6 and TRBJ2-4, with D possibly being TRBD1 (6 bases). This CDR3 has 15 amino acids. The germline gives CDR1 SGHDT, CDR2 YYEEEE. The V end was cut by 1 base, the J end by 6 bases, with 14 bases between. CDR3: CASSLIAGVGNIQYF. The DNA read from the CDR3 is TGTGCCAGCAGCTTGATTGCAGGGGTGGGAAACATT.

A remark on this clone: The CDR3 end lies 3 residues beyond the end of the read and is filled in from the germline J gene. The chain combines TRBV29-1 with TRBJ2-7, with 10 bases that match TRBD2. The length of the CDR3 is 16 residues. Germline CDR1 SQVTM, CDR2 ANQGSEA. V was pared by 2 bases and J by 0 bases, with 7 bases of the junction left unmatched. The CDR3 loop reads CSVETLTSGVSYEQYF. CDR3 bases read: TGCAGCGTTGAAACCCTAACTAGCGGGGTCTCCTACGAG.